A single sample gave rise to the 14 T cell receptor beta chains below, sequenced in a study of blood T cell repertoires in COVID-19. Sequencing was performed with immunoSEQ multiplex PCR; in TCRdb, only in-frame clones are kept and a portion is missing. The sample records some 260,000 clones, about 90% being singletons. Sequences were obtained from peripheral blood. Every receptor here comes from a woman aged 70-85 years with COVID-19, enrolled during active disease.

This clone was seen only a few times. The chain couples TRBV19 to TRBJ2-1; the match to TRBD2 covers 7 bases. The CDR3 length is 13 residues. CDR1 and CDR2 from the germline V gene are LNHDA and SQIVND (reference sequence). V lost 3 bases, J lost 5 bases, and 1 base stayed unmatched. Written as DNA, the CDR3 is TGTGCCAGTAGTATGGGAGGGAACAATGAGCAGTTCTTC. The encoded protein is CASSMGGNNEQFF.

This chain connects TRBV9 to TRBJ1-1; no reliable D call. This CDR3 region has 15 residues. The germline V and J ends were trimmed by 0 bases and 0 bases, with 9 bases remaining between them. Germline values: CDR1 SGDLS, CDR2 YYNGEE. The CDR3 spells CASSVGGRVNTEAFF. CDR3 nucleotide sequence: TGTGCCAGCAGCGTAGGAGGCAGAGTGAACACTGAAGCTTTCTTT. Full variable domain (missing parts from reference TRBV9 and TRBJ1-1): DSGVTQTPKHLITATGQRVTLRCSPRSGDLSVYWYQQSLDQGLQFLIQYYNGEERAKGNILERFSAQQFPDLHSELNLSSLELGDSALYFCASSVGGRVNTEAFFGQGTRLTVV.

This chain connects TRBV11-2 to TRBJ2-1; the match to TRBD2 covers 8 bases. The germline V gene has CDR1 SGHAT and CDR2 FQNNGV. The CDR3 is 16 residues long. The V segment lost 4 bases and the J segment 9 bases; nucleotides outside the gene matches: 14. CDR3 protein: CASSYTSGLILGEQFF. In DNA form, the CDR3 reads TGTGCCAGCAGCTATACTAGCGGTCTCATTCTAGGTGAGCAGTTCTTC.

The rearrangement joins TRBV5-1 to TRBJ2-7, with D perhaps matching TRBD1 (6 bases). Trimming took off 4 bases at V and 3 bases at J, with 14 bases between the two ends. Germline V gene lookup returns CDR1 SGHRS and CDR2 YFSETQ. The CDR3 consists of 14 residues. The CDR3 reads CASSAPGQDYEQYF. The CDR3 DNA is TGCGCCAGCAGCGCACCGGGACAAGACTACGAGCAGTACTTC.

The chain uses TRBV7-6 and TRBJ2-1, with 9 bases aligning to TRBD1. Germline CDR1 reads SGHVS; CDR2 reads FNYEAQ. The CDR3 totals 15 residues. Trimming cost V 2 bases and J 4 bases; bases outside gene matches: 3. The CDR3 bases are TGTGCCAGCAGCTTAATGGGACAGGGATACAATGAGCAGTTCTTC. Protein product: CASSLMGQGYNEQFF.

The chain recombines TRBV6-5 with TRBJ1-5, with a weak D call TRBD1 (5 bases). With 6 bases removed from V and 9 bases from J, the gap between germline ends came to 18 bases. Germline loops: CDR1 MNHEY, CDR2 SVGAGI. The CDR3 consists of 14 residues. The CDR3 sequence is CASRGRGESGPQHF. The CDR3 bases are TGTGCCAGCAGAGGAAGGGGCGAATCAGGGCCCCAGCATTTT.

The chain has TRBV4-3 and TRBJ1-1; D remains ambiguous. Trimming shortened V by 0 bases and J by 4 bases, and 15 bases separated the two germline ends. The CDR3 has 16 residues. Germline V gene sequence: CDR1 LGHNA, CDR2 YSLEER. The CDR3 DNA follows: TGCGCCAGCAGCCAAGATATTGGCGGGGTCGGCACTGAAGCTTTCTTT. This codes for CASSQDIGGVGTEAFF.

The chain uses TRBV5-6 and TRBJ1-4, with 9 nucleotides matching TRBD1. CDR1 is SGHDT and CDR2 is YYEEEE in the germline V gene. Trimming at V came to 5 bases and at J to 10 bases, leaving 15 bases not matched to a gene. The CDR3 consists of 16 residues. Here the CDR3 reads CASSSKLGTGIGKLFF. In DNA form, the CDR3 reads TGTGCCAGCAGTTCCAAGCTCGGGACAGGGATAGGAAAACTGTTTTTT.

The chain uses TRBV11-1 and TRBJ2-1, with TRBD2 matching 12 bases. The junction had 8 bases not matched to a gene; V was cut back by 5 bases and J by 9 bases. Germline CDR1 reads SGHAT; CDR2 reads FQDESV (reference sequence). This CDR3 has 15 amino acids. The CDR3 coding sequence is TGTGCCAGCAGCGCGACTAGCGGGAGTTATCTTGAGCAGTTCTTC. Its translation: CASSATSGSYLEQFF.

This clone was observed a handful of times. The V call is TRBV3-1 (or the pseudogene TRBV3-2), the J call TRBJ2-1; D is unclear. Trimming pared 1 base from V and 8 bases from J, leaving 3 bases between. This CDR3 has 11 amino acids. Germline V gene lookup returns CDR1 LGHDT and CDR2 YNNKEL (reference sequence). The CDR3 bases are TGTGCCAGCAGCCAAGGAGATGAGCAGTTCTTC. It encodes CASSQGDEQFF.

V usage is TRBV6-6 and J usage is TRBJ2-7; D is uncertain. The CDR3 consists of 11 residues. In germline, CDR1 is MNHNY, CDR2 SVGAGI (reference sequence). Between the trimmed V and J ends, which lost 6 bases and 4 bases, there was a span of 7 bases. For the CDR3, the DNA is TGTGCCAGCAGGATCAGGTACGAGCAGTACTTC. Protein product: CASRIRYEQYF.

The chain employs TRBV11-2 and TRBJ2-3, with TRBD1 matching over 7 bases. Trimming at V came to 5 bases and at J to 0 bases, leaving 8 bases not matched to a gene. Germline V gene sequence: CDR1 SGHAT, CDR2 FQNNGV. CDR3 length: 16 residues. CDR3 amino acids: CASSQRQGTSTDTQYF. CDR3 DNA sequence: TGTGCCAGCAGCCAAAGACAGGGCACTAGCACAGATACGCAGTATTTT.

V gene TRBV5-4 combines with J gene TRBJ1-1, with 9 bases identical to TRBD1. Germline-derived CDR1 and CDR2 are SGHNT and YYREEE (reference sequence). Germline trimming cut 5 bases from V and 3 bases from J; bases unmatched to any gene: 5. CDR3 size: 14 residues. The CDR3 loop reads CASRTGGEDTEAFF. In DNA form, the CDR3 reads TGTGCCAGCAGAACAGGGGGCGAGGACACTGAAGCTTTCTTT. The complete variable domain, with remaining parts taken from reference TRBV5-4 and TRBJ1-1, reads ETGVTQSPTHLIKTRGQQVTLRCSSQSGHNTVSWYQQALGQGPQFIFQYYREEENGRGNFPPRFSGLQFPNYSSELNVNALELDDSALYLCASRTGGEDTEAFFGQGTRLTVV.

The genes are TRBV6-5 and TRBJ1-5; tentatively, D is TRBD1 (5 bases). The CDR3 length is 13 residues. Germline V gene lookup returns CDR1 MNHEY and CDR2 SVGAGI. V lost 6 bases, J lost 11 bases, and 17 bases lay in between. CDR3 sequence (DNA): TGTGCCAGCAGGGGGGGAGCCGGTATCACCCAGCATTTT. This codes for CASRGGAGITQHF.